The clone carrying this T cell receptor (beta chain) was observed a handful of times. The antigen remains undetermined. The data stem from a study of T cell repertoires in cytomegalovirus infection. Using its own MiXCR run on the reads, TCRdb lists one record per CDR3 protein. The sample holds approximately 310,000 distinct CDR3 sequences; around 25% are singletons and the top ten take about 14%. Study-level points and caveats: HLA-C-restricted CMV-specific TCR beta clonotypes were dominant in the ex vivo response.

The origin of this receptor is a human donor in good health (CMV status not recorded). Some clones in this sample may be carry-over from other donors' samples. This specimen was cultured PBMCs, taken from culture after CMV antigen stimulation.

This chain's CDR3 is CASPTGDNEKLFF. CDR3 nucleotides: TGCGCCAGTCCAACAGGTGATAATGAAAAACTGTTTTTT. This chain connects TRBV4-3 to TRBJ1-4; D perhaps matches TRBD1 (5 bases). The CDR3 totals 13 residues. Germline V gene sequence: CDR1 LGHNA, CDR2 YSLEER. V dropped 9 bases and J dropped 4 bases, with 12 bases sitting between them.